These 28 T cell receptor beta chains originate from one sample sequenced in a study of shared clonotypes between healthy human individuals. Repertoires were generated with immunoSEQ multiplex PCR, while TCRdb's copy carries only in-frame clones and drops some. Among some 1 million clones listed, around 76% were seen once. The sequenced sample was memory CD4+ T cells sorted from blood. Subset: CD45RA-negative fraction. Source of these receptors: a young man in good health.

CDR3 sequence (DNA): TGTGCCAGCAGCCCCGCTGGGGCAGCTAATCAGCCCCAGCATTTT. Its protein product is CASSPAGAANQPQHF. The chain uses TRBV6-6 and TRBJ1-5, with a tentative D call TRBD1 (5 bases). Trimming removed 6 bases from V and 4 bases from J, with 16 bases in between. Germline V gives CDR1 MNHNY, CDR2 SVGAGI (reference sequence). This CDR3 contains 15 residues.

The chain's CDR3 is CASSVLESRSGNTIYF. CDR3 bases: TGTGCCAGCAGCGTATTGGAAAGTCGCTCTGGAAACACCATATATTTT. The chain recombines TRBV9 with TRBJ1-3; no firm D call. The CDR3 contains 16 residues. CDR1 is SGDLS and CDR2 is YYNGEE in the germline V gene. The V end was cut by 1 base, the J end by 0 bases, with 11 bases between.

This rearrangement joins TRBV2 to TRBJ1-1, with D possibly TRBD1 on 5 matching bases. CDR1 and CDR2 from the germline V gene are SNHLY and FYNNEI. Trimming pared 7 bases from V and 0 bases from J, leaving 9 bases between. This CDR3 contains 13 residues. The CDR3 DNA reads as TGTGCCAGCACCCCAGGGTTGAACACTGAAGCTTTCTTT. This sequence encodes CASTPGLNTEAFF.

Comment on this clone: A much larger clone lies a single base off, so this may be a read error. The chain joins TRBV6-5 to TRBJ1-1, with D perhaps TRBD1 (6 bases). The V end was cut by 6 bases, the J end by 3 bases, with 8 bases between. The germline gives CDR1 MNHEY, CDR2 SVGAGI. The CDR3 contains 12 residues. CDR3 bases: TGTGCCAGCAGCCAGGGGTACACTGAAGCTTTCTTT. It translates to CASSQGYTEAFF.

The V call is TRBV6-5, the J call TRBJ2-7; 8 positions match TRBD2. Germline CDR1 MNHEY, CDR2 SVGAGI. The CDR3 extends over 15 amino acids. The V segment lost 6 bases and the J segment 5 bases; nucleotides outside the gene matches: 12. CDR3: CASSRSGRSHHEQYF. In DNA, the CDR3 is TGTGCCAGCAGCCGGAGCGGGAGAAGTCACCACGAGCAGTACTTC.

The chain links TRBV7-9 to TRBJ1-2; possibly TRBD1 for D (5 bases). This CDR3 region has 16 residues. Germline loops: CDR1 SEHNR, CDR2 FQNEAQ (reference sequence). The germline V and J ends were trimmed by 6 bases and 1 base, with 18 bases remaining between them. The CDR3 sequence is CASSPRIGALNYGYTF. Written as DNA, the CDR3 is TGTGCCAGCAGTCCCCGGATCGGGGCCCTTAACTATGGCTACACCTTC.

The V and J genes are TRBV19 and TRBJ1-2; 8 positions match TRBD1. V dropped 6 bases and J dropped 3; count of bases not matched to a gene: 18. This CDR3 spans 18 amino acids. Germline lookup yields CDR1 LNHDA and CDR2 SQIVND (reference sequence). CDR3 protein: CASSGAGGQGLYDYGYTF. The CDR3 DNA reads TGTGCCAGTAGCGGAGCGGGAGGACAGGGCTTATATGACTATGGCTACACCTTC.

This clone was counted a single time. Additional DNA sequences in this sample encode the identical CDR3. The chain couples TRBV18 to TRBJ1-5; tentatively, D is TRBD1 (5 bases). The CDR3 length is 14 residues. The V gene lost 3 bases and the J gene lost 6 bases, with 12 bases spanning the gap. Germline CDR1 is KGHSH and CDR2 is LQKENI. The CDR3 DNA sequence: TGTGCCAGCTCACCTCGGGGCCAAGGTCAGCCCCAGCATTTT. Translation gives CASSPRGQGQPQHF. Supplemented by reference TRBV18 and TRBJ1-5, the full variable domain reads NAGVMQNPRHLVRRRGQEARLRCSPMKGHSHVYWYRQLPEEGLKFMVYLQKENIIDESGMPKERFSAEFPKEGPSILRIQQVVRGDSAAYFCASSPRGQGQPQHFGDGTRLSIL.

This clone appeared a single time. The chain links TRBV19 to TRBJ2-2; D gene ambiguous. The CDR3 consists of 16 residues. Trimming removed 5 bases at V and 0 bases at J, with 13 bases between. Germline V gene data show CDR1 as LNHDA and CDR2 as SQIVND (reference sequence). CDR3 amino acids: CASSFRLAANTGELFF. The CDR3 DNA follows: TGTGCCAGTAGTTTCCGACTGGCTGCGAACACCGGGGAGCTGTTTTTT.

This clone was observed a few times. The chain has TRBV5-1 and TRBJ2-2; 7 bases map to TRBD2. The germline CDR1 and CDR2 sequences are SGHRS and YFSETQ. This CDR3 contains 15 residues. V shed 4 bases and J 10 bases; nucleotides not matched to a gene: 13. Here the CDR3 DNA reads TGCGCCAGCAGCACGGGGGACTACAGGATTGAGGAGCTGTTTTTT. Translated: CASSTGDYRIEELFF.

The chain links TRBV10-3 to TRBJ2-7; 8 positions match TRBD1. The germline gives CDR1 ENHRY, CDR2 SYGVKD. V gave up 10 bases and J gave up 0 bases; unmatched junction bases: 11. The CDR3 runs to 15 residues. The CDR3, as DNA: TGTGCCACTTGGGCCGGACAGGGAAGCTCCTACGAGCAGTACTTC. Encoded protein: CATWAGQGSSYEQYF.

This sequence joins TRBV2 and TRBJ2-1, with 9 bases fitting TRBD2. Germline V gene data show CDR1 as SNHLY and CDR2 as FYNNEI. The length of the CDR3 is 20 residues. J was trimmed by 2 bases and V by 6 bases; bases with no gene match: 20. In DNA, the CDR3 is TGTGCCAGCAGCGAAAGTAAGGTAGCGGGAGTTTCAGGCACCTACAATGAGCAGTTCTTC. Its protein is CASSESKVAGVSGTYNEQFF.

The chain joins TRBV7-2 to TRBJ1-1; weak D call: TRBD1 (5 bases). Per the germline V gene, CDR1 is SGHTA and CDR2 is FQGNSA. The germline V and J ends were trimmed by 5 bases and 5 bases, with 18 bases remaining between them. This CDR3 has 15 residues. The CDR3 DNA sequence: TGTGCCAGCAGCCTATCAACGCTGGGGGGAACTGAAGCTTTCTTT. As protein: CASSLSTLGGTEAFF.

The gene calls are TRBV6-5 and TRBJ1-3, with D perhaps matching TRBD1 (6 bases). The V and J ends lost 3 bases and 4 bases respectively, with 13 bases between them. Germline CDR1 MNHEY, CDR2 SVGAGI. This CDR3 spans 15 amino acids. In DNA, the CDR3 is TGTGCCAGCAGTTATGAACAGGGTTCAGGAAACACCATATATTTT. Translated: CASSYEQGSGNTIYF.

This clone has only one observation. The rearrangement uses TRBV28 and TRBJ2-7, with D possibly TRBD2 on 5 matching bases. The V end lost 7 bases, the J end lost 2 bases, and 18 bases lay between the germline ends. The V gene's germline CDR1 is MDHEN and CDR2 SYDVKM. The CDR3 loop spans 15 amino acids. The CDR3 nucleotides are TGTGCCAGCACCCTATCGGGGTCAACTACCTACGAGCAGTACTTC. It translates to CASTLSGSTTYEQYF.

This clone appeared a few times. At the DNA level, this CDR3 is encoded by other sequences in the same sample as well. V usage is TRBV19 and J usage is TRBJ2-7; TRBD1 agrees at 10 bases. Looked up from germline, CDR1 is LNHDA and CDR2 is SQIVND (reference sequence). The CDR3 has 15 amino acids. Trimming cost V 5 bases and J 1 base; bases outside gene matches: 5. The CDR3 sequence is CASSLPGQGSYEQYF. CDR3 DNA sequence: TGTGCCAGTAGTCTACCGGGACAGGGGTCCTACGAGCAGTACTTC. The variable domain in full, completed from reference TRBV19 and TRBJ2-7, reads DGGITQSPKYLFRKEGQNVTLSCEQNLNHDAMYWYRQDPGQGLRLIYYSQIVNDFQKGDIAEGYSVSREKKESFPLTVTSAQKNPTAFYLCASSLPGQGSYEQYFGPGTRLTVT.

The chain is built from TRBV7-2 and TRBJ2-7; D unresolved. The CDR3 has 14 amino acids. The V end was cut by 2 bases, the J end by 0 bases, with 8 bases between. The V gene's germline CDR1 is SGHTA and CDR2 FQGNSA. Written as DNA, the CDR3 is TGTGCCAGCAGCTTAAAACGGAGCTCCTACGAGCAGTACTTC. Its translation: CASSLKRSSYEQYF.

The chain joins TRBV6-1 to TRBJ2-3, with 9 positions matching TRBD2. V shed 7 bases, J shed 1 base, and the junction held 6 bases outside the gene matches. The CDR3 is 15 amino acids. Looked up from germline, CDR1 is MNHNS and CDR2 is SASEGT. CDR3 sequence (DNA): TGTGCCAGCATCAGCGGGGGGACCCGCACAGATACGCAGTATTTT. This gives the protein CASISGGTRTDTQYF.

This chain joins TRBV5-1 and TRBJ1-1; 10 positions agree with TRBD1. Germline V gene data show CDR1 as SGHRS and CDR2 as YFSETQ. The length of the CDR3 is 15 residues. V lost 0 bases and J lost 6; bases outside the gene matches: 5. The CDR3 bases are TGCGCCAGCAGCTTGGTTTCCGGGACAGGGGCTGAAGCTTTCTTT. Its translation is CASSLVSGTGAEAFF.

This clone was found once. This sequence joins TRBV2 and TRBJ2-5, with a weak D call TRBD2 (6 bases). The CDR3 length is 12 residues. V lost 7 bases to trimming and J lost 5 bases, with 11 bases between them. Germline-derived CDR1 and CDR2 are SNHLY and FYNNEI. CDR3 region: CASTRDFETQYF. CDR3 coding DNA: TGTGCCAGCACCCGGGACTTCGAGACCCAGTACTTC. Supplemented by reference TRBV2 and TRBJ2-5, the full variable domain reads EPEVTQTPSHQVTQMGQEVILRCVPISNHLYFYWYRQILGQKVEFLVSFYNNEISEKSEIFDDQFSVERPDGSNFTLKIRSTKLEDSAMYFCASTRDFETQYFGPGTRLLVL.

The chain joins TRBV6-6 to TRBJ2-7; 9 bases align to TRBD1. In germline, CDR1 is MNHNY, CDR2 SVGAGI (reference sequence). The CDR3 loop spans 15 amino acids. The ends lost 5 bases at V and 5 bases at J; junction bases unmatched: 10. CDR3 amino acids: CASSQTGTGQHEQYF. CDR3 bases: TGTGCCAGCAGTCAGACCGGGACAGGGCAACACGAGCAGTACTTC.

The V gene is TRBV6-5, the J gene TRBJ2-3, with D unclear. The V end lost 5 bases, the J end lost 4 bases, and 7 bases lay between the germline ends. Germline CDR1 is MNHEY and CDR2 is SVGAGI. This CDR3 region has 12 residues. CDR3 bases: TGTGCCAGCAGTCCCGAGGCAGATACGCAGTATTTT. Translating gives CASSPEADTQYF.

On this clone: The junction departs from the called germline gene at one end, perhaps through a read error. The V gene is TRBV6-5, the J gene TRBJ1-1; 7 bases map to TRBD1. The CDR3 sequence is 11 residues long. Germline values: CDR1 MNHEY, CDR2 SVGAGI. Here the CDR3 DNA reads TGCGCGACAGGGTCTAACACTGAAGCTTTCTTT. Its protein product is CATGSNTEAFF.

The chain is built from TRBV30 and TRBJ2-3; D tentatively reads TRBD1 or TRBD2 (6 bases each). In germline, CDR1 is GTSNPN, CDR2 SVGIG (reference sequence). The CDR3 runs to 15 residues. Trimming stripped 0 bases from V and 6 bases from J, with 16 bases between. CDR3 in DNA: TGTGCCTGGAGTGTAGGGGGGACATTTTCGGATACGCAGTATTTT. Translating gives CAWSVGGTFSDTQYF.

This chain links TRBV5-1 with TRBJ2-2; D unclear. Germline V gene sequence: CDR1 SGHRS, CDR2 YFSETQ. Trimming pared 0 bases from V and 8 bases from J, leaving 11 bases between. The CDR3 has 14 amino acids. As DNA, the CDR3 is TGCGCCAGCAGCTTGGCAACTGGATTTGGGGAGCTGTTTTTT. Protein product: CASSLATGFGELFF.

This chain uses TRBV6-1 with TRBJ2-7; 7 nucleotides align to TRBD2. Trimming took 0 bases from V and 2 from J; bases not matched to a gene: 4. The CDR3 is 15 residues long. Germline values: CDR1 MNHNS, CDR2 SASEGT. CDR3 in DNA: TGTGCCAGCAGTGAAGCGGGGACTACGGCCTACGAGCAGTACTTC. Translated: CASSEAGTTAYEQYF.

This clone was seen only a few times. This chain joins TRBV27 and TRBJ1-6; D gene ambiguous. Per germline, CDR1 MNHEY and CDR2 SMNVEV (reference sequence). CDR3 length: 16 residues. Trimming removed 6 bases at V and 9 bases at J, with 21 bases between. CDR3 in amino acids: CASSLGADQGSSPLHF. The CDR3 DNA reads TGTGCCAGCAGCTTGGGAGCAGACCAAGGTAGTTCACCCCTCCACTTT.

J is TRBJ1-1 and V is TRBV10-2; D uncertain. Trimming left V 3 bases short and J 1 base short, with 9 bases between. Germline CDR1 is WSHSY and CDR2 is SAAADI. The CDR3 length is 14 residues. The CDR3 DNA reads TGCGCCAGCAGTGATTTAGCAGGGAACACTGAAGCTTTCTTT. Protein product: CASSDLAGNTEAFF.